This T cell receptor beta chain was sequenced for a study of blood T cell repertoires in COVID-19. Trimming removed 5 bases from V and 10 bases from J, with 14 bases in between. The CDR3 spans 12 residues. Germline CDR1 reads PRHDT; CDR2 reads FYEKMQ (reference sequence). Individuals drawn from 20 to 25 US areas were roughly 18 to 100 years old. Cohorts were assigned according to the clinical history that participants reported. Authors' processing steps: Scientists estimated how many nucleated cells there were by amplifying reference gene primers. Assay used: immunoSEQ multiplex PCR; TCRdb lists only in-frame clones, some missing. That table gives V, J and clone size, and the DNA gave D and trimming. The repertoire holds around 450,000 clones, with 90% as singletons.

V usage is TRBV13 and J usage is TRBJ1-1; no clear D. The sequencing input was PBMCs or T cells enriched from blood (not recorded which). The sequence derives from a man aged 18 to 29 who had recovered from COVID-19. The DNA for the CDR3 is TGTGCCAGCAGCCAAGGCGGTCTGCGAGCTTTCTTT. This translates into CASSQGGLRAFF.